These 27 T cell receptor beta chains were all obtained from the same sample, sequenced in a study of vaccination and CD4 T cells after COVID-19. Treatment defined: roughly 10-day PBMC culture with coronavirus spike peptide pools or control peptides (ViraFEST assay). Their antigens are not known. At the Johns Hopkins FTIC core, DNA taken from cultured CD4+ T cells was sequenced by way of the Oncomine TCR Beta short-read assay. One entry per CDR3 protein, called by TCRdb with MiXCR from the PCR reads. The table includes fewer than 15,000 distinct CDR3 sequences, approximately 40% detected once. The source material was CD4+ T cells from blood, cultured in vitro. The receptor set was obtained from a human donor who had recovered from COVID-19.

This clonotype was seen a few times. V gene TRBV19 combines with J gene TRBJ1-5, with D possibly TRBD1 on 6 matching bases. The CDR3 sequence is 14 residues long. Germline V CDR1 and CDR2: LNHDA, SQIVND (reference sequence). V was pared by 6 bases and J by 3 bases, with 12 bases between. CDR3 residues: CASRQQGDNQPQHF. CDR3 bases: TGTGCCAGTAGACAACAGGGTGACAATCAGCCCCAGCATTTT.

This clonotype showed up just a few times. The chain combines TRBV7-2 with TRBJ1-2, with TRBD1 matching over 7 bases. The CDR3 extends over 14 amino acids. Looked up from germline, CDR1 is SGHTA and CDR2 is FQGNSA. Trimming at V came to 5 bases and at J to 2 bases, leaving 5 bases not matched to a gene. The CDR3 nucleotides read TGTGCCAGCAGCCCTAAGACAGGGAACTATGGCTACACCTTC. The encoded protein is CASSPKTGNYGYTF.

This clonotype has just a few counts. CDR3: CASSYLNGRTVSRDEQFF. DNA for the CDR3: TGTGCCAGCAGTTATTTAAATGGGCGGACAGTCTCCAGGGATGAGCAGTTCTTC. This sequence joins TRBV6-2 or TRBV6-3 and TRBJ2-1, with D perhaps matching TRBD1 (6 bases). In germline, CDR1 is MNHEY, CDR2 SVGEGT. V lost 3 bases to trimming and J lost 8 bases, with 26 bases between them. The CDR3 extends over 18 amino acids.

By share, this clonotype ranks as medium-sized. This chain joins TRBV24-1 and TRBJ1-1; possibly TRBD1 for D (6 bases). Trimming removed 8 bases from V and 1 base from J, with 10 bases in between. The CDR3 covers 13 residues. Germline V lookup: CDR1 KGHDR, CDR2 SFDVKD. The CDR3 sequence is CATKEGGNTEAFF. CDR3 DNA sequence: TGTGCCACCAAAGAAGGGGGGAACACTGAAGCTTTCTTT.

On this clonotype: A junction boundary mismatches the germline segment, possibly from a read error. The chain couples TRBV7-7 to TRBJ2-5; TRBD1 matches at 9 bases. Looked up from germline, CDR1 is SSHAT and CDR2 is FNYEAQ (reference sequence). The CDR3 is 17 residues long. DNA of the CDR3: TGTGCTAGCAGCTTATTGTGGGACAGGGATGCGCAAGAGACCCAGTACTTC. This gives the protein CASSLLWDRDAQETQYF.

The DNA of the CDR3 is TGTGCCAGCAGCTCCGGACTAGTGTACACCGGGGAGCTGTTTTTT. This gives the protein CASSSGLVYTGELFF. The rearrangement uses TRBV11-3 and TRBJ2-2; TRBD2 matches at 7 bases. Per germline, CDR1 SGHNT and CDR2 YENEEA. J gave up 3 bases and V 4 bases, and 5 bases lay outside the gene matches. The CDR3 extends over 15 amino acids.

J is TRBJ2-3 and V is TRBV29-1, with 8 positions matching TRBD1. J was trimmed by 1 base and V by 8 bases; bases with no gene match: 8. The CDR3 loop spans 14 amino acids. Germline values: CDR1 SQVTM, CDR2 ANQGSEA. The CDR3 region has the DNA TGCAGCACTAGACAGGGGTATGGCACAGATACGCAGTATTTT. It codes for CSTRQGYGTDTQYF.

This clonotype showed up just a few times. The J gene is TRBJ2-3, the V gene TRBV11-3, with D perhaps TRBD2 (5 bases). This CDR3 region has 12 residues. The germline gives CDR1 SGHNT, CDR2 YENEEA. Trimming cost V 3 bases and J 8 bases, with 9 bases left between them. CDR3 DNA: TGTGCCAGCAGCTTTCAACGGGGTACGCAGTATTTT. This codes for CASSFQRGTQYF. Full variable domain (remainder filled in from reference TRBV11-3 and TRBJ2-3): EAGVVQSPRYKIIEKKQPVAFWCNPISGHNTLYWYLQNLGQGPELLIRYENEEAVDDSQLPKDRFSAERLKGVDSTLKIQPAELGDSAVYLCASSFQRGTQYFGPGTRLTVL.

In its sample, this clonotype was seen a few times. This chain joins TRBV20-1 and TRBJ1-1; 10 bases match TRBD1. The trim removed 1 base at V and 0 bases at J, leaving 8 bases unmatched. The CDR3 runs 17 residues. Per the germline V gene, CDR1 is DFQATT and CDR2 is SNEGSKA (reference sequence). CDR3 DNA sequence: TGCAGTGCTAGAGTCGGGGGGGACAGGGGCATGAACACTGAAGCTTTCTTT. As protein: CSARVGGDRGMNTEAFF.

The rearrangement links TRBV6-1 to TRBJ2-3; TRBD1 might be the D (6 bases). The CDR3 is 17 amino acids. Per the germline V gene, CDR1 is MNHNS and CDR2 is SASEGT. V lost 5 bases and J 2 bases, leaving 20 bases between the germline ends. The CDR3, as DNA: TGTGCCAGCAGTCTCCCCGCGACAGGAACCTACACAGATACGCAGTATTTT. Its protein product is CASSLPATGTYTDTQYF.

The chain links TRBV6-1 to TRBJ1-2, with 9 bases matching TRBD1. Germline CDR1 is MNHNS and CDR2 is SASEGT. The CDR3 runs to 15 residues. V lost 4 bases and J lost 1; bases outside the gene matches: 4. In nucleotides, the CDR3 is TGTGCCAGCAGTGCCGGGACAGGGCTTAACTATGGCTACACCTTC. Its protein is CASSAGTGLNYGYTF.

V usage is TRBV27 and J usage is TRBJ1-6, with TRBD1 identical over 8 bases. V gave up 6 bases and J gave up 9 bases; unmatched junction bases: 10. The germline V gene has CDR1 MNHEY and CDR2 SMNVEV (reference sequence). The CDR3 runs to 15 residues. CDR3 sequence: CASRGAQGAGSPLHF. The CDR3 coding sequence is TGTGCCAGCAGGGGGGCTCAGGGGGCAGGTTCACCCCTCCACTTT.

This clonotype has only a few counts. The CDR3 spells CASSPDGKFQYF. The CDR3 DNA sequence: TGTGCCAGCAGCCCGGACGGCAAGTTTCAGTACTTC. The chain carries TRBV5-4 and TRBJ2-5; no clear D. Germline CDR1 is SGHNT and CDR2 is YYREEE (reference sequence). V was shortened by 4 bases and J by 11 bases, with 15 bases between the two germline ends. There are 12 residues in the CDR3.

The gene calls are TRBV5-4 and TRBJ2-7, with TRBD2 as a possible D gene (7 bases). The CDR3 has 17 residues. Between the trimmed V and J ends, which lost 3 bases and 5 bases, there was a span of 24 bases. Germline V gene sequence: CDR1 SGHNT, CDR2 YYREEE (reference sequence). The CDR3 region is CASSSFKLGGRNHEQYF. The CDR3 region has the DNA TGTGCCAGCAGCTCATTCAAATTGGGGGGGCGCAACCACGAGCAGTACTTC.

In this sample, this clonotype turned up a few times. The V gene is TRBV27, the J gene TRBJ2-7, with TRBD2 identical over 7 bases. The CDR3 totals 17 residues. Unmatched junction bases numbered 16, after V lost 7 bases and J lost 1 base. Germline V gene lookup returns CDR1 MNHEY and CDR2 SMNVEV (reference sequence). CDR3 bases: TGTGCCAGCACGTCTACGGGGGGACGACACTCTTCCTACGAGCAGTACTTC. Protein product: CASTSTGGRHSSYEQYF.

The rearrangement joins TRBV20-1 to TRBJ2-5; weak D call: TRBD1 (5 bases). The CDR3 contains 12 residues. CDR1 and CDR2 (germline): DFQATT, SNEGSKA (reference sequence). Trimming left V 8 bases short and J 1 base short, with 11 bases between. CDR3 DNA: TGCAGTAACAGGCGAGTCCAAGAGACCCAGTACTTC. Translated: CSNRRVQETQYF.

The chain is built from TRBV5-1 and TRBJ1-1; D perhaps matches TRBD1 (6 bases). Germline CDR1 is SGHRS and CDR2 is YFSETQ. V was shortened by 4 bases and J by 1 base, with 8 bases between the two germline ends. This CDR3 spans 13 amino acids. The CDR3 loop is CASSQDRNTEAFF. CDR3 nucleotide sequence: TGCGCCAGCAGCCAGGACAGGAACACTGAAGCTTTCTTT.

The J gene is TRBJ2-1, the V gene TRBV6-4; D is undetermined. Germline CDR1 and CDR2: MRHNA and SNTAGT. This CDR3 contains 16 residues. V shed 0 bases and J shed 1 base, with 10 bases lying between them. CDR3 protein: CASSDSSTGSYNEQFF. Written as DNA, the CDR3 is TGTGCCAGCAGTGACTCAAGTACCGGGTCCTACAATGAGCAGTTCTTC.

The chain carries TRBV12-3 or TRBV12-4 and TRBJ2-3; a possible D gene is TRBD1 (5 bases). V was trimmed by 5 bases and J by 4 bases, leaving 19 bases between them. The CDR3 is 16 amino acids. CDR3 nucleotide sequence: TGTGCCAGCAGTCGCCGAGACCCTACAGGAGCAGATACGCAGTATTTT. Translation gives CASSRRDPTGADTQYF.

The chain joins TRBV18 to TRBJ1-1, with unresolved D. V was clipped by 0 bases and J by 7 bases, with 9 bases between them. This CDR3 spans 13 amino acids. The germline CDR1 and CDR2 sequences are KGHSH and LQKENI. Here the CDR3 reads CASSPPNPGEAFF. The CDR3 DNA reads TGTGCCAGCTCACCACCGAACCCGGGTGAAGCTTTCTTT.

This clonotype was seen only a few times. CDR3: CASSQGQGRSYGYTF. The DNA for the CDR3 is TGTGCCAGCAGCCAAGGACAGGGTAGGTCCTATGGCTACACCTTC. The V gene is TRBV14, the J gene TRBJ1-2; 7 positions agree with TRBD1. Trimming removed 1 base from V and 4 bases from J; junction bases left unmatched: 6. The CDR3 has 15 residues. In germline, CDR1 is SGHDN, CDR2 FVKESK.

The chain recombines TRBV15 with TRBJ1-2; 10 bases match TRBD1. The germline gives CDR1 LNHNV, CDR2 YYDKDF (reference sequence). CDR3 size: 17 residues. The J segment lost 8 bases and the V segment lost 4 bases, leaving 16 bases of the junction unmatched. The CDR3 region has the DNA TGTGCCACCAGCACGGGGAACCCAGACAGGGGGCTTTGGGGCTACACCTTC. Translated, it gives CATSTGNPDRGLWGYTF.

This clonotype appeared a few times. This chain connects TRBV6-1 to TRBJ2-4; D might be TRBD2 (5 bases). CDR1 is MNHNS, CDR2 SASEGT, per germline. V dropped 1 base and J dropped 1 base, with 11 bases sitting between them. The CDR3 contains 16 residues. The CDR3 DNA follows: TGTGCCAGCAGTGAAGGACTTTGGGAGGCCAAAAACATTCAGTACTTC. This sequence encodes CASSEGLWEAKNIQYF.

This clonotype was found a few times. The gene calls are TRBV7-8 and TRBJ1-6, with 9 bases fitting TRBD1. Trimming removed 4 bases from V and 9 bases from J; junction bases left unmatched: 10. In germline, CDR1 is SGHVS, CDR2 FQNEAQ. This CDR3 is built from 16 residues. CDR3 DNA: TGTGCCAGCAGCTCCCCCTGGGGGACAGGGAGTTCACCCCTCCACTTT. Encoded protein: CASSSPWGTGSSPLHF.

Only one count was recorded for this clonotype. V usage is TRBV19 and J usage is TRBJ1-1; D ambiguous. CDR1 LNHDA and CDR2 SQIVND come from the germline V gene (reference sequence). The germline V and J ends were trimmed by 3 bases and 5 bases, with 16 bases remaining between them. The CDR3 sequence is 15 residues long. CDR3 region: CASSILGGSTTEAFF. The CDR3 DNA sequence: TGTGCCAGTAGTATCTTAGGCGGCTCAACAACTGAAGCTTTCTTT.

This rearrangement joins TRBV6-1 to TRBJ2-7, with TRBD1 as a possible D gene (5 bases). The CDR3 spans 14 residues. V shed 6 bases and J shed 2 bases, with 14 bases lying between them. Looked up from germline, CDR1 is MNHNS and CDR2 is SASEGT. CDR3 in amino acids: CASSPDQGTYEQYF. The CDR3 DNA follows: TGTGCCAGCAGCCCGGACCAGGGAACCTACGAGCAGTACTTC.

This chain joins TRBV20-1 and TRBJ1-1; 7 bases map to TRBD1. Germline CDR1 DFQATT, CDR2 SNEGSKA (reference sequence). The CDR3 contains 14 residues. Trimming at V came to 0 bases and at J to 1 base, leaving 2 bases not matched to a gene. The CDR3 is CSARDGTANTEAFF. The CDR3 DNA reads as TGCAGTGCTAGAGATGGGACAGCGAACACTGAAGCTTTCTTT.